Given below is one T cell receptor beta chain in context. What antigen it recognizes has not been identified. It has no much larger one-base neighbor in the sample; base qualities were not kept. The germline V gene sets CDR1 to SGHDT and CDR2 to YYEEEE. The CDR3 measures 13 amino acids from cysteine to phenylalanine. Kept here is only the CDR3 DNA, which spans 39 bases and is read in frame from base 1. V is clipped by 1 base and J by 10 bases, and the sequence between their germline boundaries is 9 bases long. Per the publication, the time point label means: baseline before first vaccination. The vaccinee samples were drawn from two UK trials, COV001 and COV002, one of which was a single-blind randomized controlled phase 2/3 trial testing AZD1222 (ChAdOx1 nCoV-19) in healthy adults. For TCRbeta chain sequencing, PBMC samples were collected from trial participants at day 0 and at day 28 after the second dose.

This entry belongs to a study of T cell responses to AZD1222 COVID-19 vaccine (dated by TCRdb to about 2021). In the study overall: AZD1222 recipients with second doses at about 4 weeks or about 12 weeks were pooled, because spike-specific TCR depth and breadth did not differ between schedules. TCR sequencing was performed for more than 230 trial participants, of whom approximately 200 were given two doses of AZD1222 and some 26 were given two doses of MenACWY control vaccine. Enrollment into the trials was organized by age into subgroups of 18-55, 56-69 and 70-plus years, and those subgroups contained roughly 140, 27 and 60 TCR-sequenced participants, respectively. Results and caveats for the whole study, not just this receptor: The whole spike protein was spanned by vaccine-associated CD4 TCRs, and dominant responses were seen in regions 160-218 and 743-854. Participants were mostly white British, with more females than males. The authors suggested clonal diversity may have been underestimated. In the small 56-69-year group, the increase in depth fell short of significance, most likely because of low power. Because no day 14 peak-response samples were available, repertoires were characterized only after the peak T cell response. Spike-specific TCR breadth and depth rose significantly after two AZD1222 doses compared with day 0 and with MenACWY recipients. Conclusions about previously exposed vaccinees are limited, since just five to seven AZD1222 recipients were seropositive for SARS-CoV-2 at baseline. Reportedly, close to half of the unique spike-specific TCRs recognized epitopes lying outside the regions that are mutated in the B.1.351 and B.1.1.7 variants.

The CDR3 regions of human TCRbeta chains were subjected to immunosequencing. In the source study's methods: TCRs in the repertoires were compared against a reference library of SARS-CoV-2-specific TCRs that had been generated with the MIRA antigen-specificity platform. Breadth was defined as the fraction of unique TCRs that were SARS-CoV-2-associated, and depth was defined as the fraction of total T cells that were SARS-CoV-2-associated. Using the MIRA data, each spike-specific TCR was assigned both to the spike region to which the TCR was reactive and to a CD4 or CD8 class. Log10-transformed breadth and depth values were compared by one-way ANOVA with Sidak's multiple comparisons tests. TCRdb holds this immuneACCESS table with in-frame rearrangements only. Some clones are missing; in checked studies, unresolved V genes explain under half, and the rest has no known cause. That table supplies the V and J calls and clone size; D and trimming were determined from the DNA. This sample has 95,000 to 150,000 clones in its table, and roughly nine tenths of those were observed once. The ten largest make up approximately 4.8% of the sample.

The V gene is TRBV5-6 and the J gene is TRBJ1-6; the D gene assignment is ambiguous. The clonotype was recovered from an adult in good health. This specimen consisted of peripheral blood, obtained on day 0 of AZD1222 vaccination. The DNA sequence reads TGTGCCAGCAGCTTGCGGCGAGAATCACCCCTCCACTTT. Its protein is CASSLRRESPLHF. The full variable domain, completed from the reference TRBV5-6 and TRBJ1-6 proteins outside the CDR3, reads DAGVTQSPTHLIKTRGQQVTLRCSPKSGHDTVSWYQQALGQGPQFIFQYYEEEERQRGNFPDRFSGHQFPNYSSELNVNALLLGDSALYLCASSLRRESPLHFGNGTRLTVT.